One sample yielded the 3 T cell receptor beta chains listed below, sequenced in a study of T-cell reconstitution after alpha-beta-depleted transplantation in children. Unique molecular identifiers were built into the TCRbeta library. A single record per CDR3 protein comes from TCRdb applying MiXCR to the PCR reads. Of about 420,000 distinct CDR3 sequences in the sample, around 9.9% are singletons; the top ten hold roughly 6%. This specimen consisted of PBMCs from the stem cell graft donor, obtained from the stem cell graft. The receptors come from a human donor who donated a stem cell graft to a child with acute myeloid leukemia.

This clonotype occurred a few times. V usage is TRBV7-2 and J usage is TRBJ2-5; perhaps TRBD1 as D (6 bases). The CDR3 loop spans 14 amino acids. The V and J ends lost 1 base and 4 bases respectively, with 10 bases between them. The germline CDR1 and CDR2 sequences are SGHTA and FQGNSA. This chain's CDR3 is CASSLVAGAETQYF. The CDR3 region has the DNA TGTGCCAGCAGCTTAGTTGCAGGGGCAGAGACCCAGTACTTC. Full variable domain (remainder filled in from reference TRBV7-2 and TRBJ2-5): GAGVSQSPSNKVTEKGKDVELRCDPISGHTALYWYRQSLGQGLEFLIYFQGNSAPDKSGLPSDRFSAERTGGSVSTLTIQRTQQEDSAVYLCASSLVAGAETQYFGPGTRLLVL.

The table lists this clonotype with many counts. This chain joins TRBV5-1 and TRBJ2-3, with D perhaps TRBD2 (5 bases). This CDR3 is built from 15 residues. Trimming removed 0 bases at V and 0 bases at J, with 8 bases between. CDR1 is SGHRS, CDR2 YFSETQ, per germline. CDR3 coding DNA: TGCGCCAGCAGCTTGGTAGCGATTAGCACAGATACGCAGTATTTT. Residues: CASSLVAISTDTQYF. Looking up the rest from reference TRBV5-1 and TRBJ2-3 gives the full variable domain: KAGVTQTPRYLIKTRGQQVTLSCSPISGHRSVSWYQQTPGQGLQFLFEYFSETQRNKGNFPGRFSGRQFSNSRSEMNVSTLELGDSALYLCASSLVAISTDTQYFGPGTRLTVL.

In the case of this clonotype: A read error may produce the germline difference seen at one junction end. The chain has TRBV20-1 and TRBJ2-5; TRBD2 is a possible D gene (6 bases). Germline CDR1 DFQATT, CDR2 SNEGSKA (reference sequence). There are 13 residues in the CDR3. The CDR3 loop is CSAREGFGGRLNF. In nucleotides, the CDR3 is TGCAGTGCTAGAGAAGGATTTGGGGGGAGATTGAACTTC.